The 31 T cell receptor beta chains below all came from one sample that was sequenced in a study of T-cell memory formation after mild COVID-19. TCRdb independently ran MiXCR on the 5' RACE reads; one entry per CDR3 protein. The sample consists of around 160,000 distinct CDR3 sequences, more than 9% of them appearing once. Material for sequencing was PBMCs or a T cell subset sorted from them (not recorded which). The receptors stem from a man aged 18 to 29 who had mild COVID-19 (a few samples of this study predate the infection). Cell type and time point are not known.

This clonotype turned up a few times. The J gene is TRBJ2-4, the V gene TRBV20-1, with D perhaps matching TRBD1 or TRBD2 (5 bases each). This CDR3 is 15 amino acids long. CDR1 DFQATT and CDR2 SNEGSKA come from the germline V gene (reference sequence). With 1 base removed from V and 7 bases from J, the gap between germline ends came to 17 bases. CDR3 sequence (DNA): TGCAGTGCTAGAGCCCTGGGTTTGGGGGTGAACATTCAGTACTTC. This codes for CSARALGLGVNIQYF.

The V and J genes are TRBV5-1 and TRBJ2-1, with 10 positions matching TRBD2. The V gene end was trimmed by 4 bases and the J gene end by 2 bases; junction bases not matched to a gene: 3. Germline assignment: CDR1 SGHRS and CDR2 YFSETQ. CDR3 size: 15 residues. The CDR3 is CASSASGGTYNEQFF. CDR3 nucleotides: TGCGCCAGCAGCGCTAGCGGGGGCACCTACAATGAGCAGTTCTTC.

CDR3 nucleotide sequence: TGTGCCAGCAGGGGCAGCTTGAACACCGGGGAGCTGTTTTTT. Its protein is CASRGSLNTGELFF. The gene calls are TRBV2 and TRBJ2-2; the D is unclear. V lost 6 bases and J lost 1, with 9 bases in between. Germline V gene sequence: CDR1 SNHLY, CDR2 FYNNEI. The CDR3 length is 14 residues.

This clonotype was seen a handful of times. The chain is built from TRBV20-1 and TRBJ2-7, with a tentative D call TRBD1 (6 bases). CDR1 is DFQATT and CDR2 is SNEGSKA in the germline V gene (reference sequence). V was cut by 6 bases and J by 7 bases, with 19 bases left in between. The CDR3 contains 13 residues. CDR3 sequence: CSAQPQGLGEQYV. The CDR3 DNA is TGCAGTGCCCAGCCACAGGGCTTAGGGGAGCAGTACGTC.

This chain uses TRBV20-1 with TRBJ2-2, with unresolved D. The CDR3 totals 14 residues. Germline lookup yields CDR1 DFQATT and CDR2 SNEGSKA (reference sequence). V dropped 3 bases and J dropped 4 bases, with 12 bases sitting between them. As DNA, the CDR3 is TGCAGTGCTAGGGGTCTCCCAGGCACCGGGGAGCTGTTTTTT. This translates into CSARGLPGTGELFF.

The CDR3 loop is CASTKATSGGPWKETQYF. The CDR3 DNA reads TGTGCCAGCACCAAGGCGACTAGCGGGGGGCCTTGGAAAGAGACCCAGTACTTC. The rearrangement joins TRBV11-1 to TRBJ2-5; the match to TRBD2 covers 13 bases. Trimming took 7 bases from V and 3 from J; bases not matched to a gene: 14. CDR1 and CDR2 from the germline V gene are SGHAT and FQDESV (reference sequence). The CDR3 contains 18 residues.

This clonotype turned up a few times. This sequence joins TRBV19 and TRBJ2-4; 10 bases agree with TRBD1. This CDR3 is 15 amino acids long. V lost 5 bases and J lost 6; bases outside the gene matches: 7. The germline CDR1 and CDR2 sequences are LNHDA and SQIVND (reference sequence). CDR3 in DNA: TGTGCCAGTAGTCCCTCGACAGGGGGCGGAAACATTCAGTACTTC. This gives the protein CASSPSTGGGNIQYF.

This clonotype has only a few counts. The rearrangement uses TRBV6-5 and TRBJ2-6, with D perhaps TRBD1 or TRBD2 (5 bases each). The germline V gene encodes CDR1 MNHEY and CDR2 SVGAGI. Trimming left V 6 bases short and J 4 bases short, with 19 bases between. The CDR3 length is 17 residues. The CDR3 loop reads CASRRGAGLIGANVLTF. As DNA, the CDR3 is TGTGCCAGCAGGCGAGGGGCAGGGTTAATCGGGGCCAACGTCCTGACTTTC.

The chain joins TRBV7-2 to TRBJ2-5; TRBD2 is a possible D gene (7 bases). The CDR3 loop spans 16 amino acids. The V end was cut by 5 bases, the J end by 4 bases, with 20 bases between. The V gene's germline CDR1 is SGHTA and CDR2 FQGNSA. The CDR3 reads CASSPRGGAARETQYF. Here the CDR3 DNA reads TGTGCCAGCAGCCCAAGGGGGGGGGCTGCACGAGAGACCCAGTACTTC.

The J gene is TRBJ1-2, the V gene TRBV12-3 or TRBV12-4, with 7 bases matching TRBD1. This CDR3 region has 12 residues. Unmatched junction bases numbered 6, after V lost 7 bases and J lost 7 bases. This CDR3 reads CASIGQGVGYTF. CDR3 coding DNA: TGTGCCAGCATCGGGCAGGGGGTTGGCTACACCTTC.

This clonotype has a count of ten or more. V and J are TRBV7-2 and TRBJ2-5; D assignment may be TRBD1 or TRBD2 (5 bases each). Trimming shortened V by 7 bases and J by 4 bases, and 10 bases separated the two germline ends. CDR1 is SGHTA and CDR2 is FQGNSA in the germline V gene. This CDR3 is 12 amino acids long. This CDR3 is CASTRERETQYF. CDR3 nucleotide sequence: TGTGCCAGCACCAGGGAGAGAGAGACCCAGTACTTC.

The rearrangement links TRBV20-1 to TRBJ2-5; 10 nucleotides agree with TRBD2. Germline V gene sequence: CDR1 DFQATT, CDR2 SNEGSKA (reference sequence). The CDR3 covers 14 residues. With V trimmed by 7 bases and J by 2 bases, 7 bases remained unmatched. The CDR3: CSGLRTSGQETQYF. CDR3 coding DNA: TGCAGTGGGCTCAGGACTAGCGGACAAGAGACCCAGTACTTC.

This clonotype was picked up many times. The gene calls are TRBV7-6 and TRBJ1-2; no clear D. V shed 1 base and J shed 4 bases, with 7 bases lying between them. CDR1 and CDR2 (germline): SGHVS, FNYEAQ. CDR3 length: 13 amino acids. The CDR3 DNA reads TGTGCCAGCAGCTTAGGGGCAGGCTATGGCTACACCTTC. Encoded protein: CASSLGAGYGYTF.

This clonotype has just a few counts. This chain links TRBV7-2 with TRBJ2-7; 7 bases agree with TRBD1. The CDR3 extends over 11 amino acids. In germline, CDR1 is SGHTA, CDR2 FQGNSA. The junction had 4 bases not matched to a gene; V was cut back by 5 bases and J by 9 bases. The chain's CDR3 is CASSVTGRQYV. The CDR3 DNA sequence: TGTGCCAGCAGCGTGACAGGGCGGCAGTACGTC.

The sample holds many counts of this clonotype. The genes are TRBV5-1 and TRBJ2-7, with D unresolved. This CDR3 region has 14 residues. The V gene lost 0 bases and the J gene lost 2 bases, with 9 bases spanning the gap. Germline CDR1 is SGHRS and CDR2 is YFSETQ. CDR3 DNA: TGCGCCAGCAGCTTGGACCTGGGTACCTACGAGCAGTACTTC. Its protein is CASSLDLGTYEQYF.

A few counts support this clonotype. The V gene is TRBV4-3, the J gene TRBJ2-5; tentative D call: TRBD1 (6 bases). Trimming pared 0 bases from V and 4 bases from J, leaving 12 bases between. The CDR3 is 15 residues long. Germline V gene lookup returns CDR1 LGHNA and CDR2 YSLEER. CDR3 bases: TGCGCCAGCAGCCAAGAAGGCAGGGGAAGAGAGACCCAGTACTTC. As protein: CASSQEGRGRETQYF.

The chain has TRBV29-1 and TRBJ1-1; D might be TRBD1 (5 bases). This CDR3 is built from 12 residues. V shed 6 bases and J shed 6 bases, with 14 bases lying between them. Germline CDR1 and CDR2: SQVTM and ANQGSEA. Here the CDR3 reads CSVGGDGAEAFF. Written as DNA, the CDR3 is TGCAGCGTGGGGGGGGATGGCGCTGAAGCTTTCTTT. The full variable domain, rest sourced from reference TRBV29-1 and TRBJ1-1, is SAVISQKPSRDICQRGTSLTIQCQVDSQVTMMFWYRQQPGQSLTLIATANQGSEATYESGFVIDKFPISRPNLTFSTLTVSNMSPEDSSIYLCSVGGDGAEAFFGQGTRLTVV.

The chain employs TRBV4-3 and TRBJ2-2, with 9 bases fitting TRBD1. The CDR3 has 17 amino acids. The J segment lost 4 bases and the V segment lost 5 bases, leaving 11 bases of the junction unmatched. The germline gives CDR1 LGHNA, CDR2 YSLEER. Written as DNA, the CDR3 is TGCGCCAGCAGCGCCCGACCACAGGGGGCGGCCACCGGGGAGCTGTTTTTT. Its protein is CASSARPQGAATGELFF.

This clonotype was found a few times. The CDR3 DNA follows: TGTGCCAGCAGACCCCCAGGGGCAGGTGAGACCCAGTACTTC. Its protein is CASRPPGAGETQYF. The rearrangement links TRBV28 to TRBJ2-5; a weak D match, TRBD1 (6 bases). Trimming left V 6 bases short and J 5 bases short, with 16 bases between. This CDR3 region has 14 residues. Germline V CDR1 and CDR2: MDHEN, SYDVKM. The entire variable domain, with the rest obtained from reference TRBV28 and TRBJ2-5, is as follows: DVKVTQSSRYLVKRTGEKVFLECVQDMDHENMFWYRQDPGLGLRLIYFSYDVKMKEKGDIPEGYSVSREKKERFSLILESASTNQTSMYLCASRPPGAGETQYFGPGTRLLVL.

This clonotype has only a few counts. The chain joins TRBV2 to TRBJ1-5; 11 positions agree with TRBD1. V lost 6 bases, J lost 6 bases, and 10 bases stayed unmatched. Germline-derived CDR1 and CDR2 are SNHLY and FYNNEI. The CDR3 consists of 16 residues. CDR3 nucleotide sequence: TGTGCCAGCAGGGATTCCGGGACAGGGGGGCGTCAGCCCCAGCATTTT. It encodes CASRDSGTGGRQPQHF.

This clonotype was detected a few times. The rearrangement uses TRBV7-2 and TRBJ2-5; 8 bases are shared with TRBD2. The CDR3 is 16 residues long. Germline lookup yields CDR1 SGHTA and CDR2 FQGNSA. V trimming: 1 base; J trimming: 5 bases; junction bases outside the gene matches: 9. This chain's CDR3 is CASSLVVGGARETQYF. The CDR3 DNA reads TGTGCCAGCAGCTTAGTTGTCGGGGGGGCTCGGGAGACCCAGTACTTC.

The chain links TRBV6-2 or TRBV6-3 to TRBJ2-5, with unresolved D. This CDR3 contains 13 residues. Germline V gene sequence: CDR1 MNHEY, CDR2 SVGEGT. Trimming stripped 8 bases from V and 5 bases from J, with 15 bases between. The CDR3 here is CASSRAPDETQYF. The CDR3, as DNA: TGTGCCAGCTCCCGGGCGCCTGATGAGACCCAGTACTTC.

The chain recombines TRBV7-2 with TRBJ2-5; 8 bases are shared with TRBD2. The CDR3 extends over 14 amino acids. Germline CDR1 reads SGHTA; CDR2 reads FQGNSA. J was trimmed by 8 bases and V by 5 bases; bases with no gene match: 10. CDR3 residues: CASSPGGAGSTQYF. For the CDR3, the DNA is TGTGCCAGCAGCCCCGGGGGGGCGGGGTCTACCCAGTACTTC.

This clonotype was seen only a few times. V and J are TRBV5-1 and TRBJ2-3; D unclear. Deletions cut 5 bases from V and 2 bases from J, with 12 bases between. CDR1 is SGHRS, CDR2 YFSETQ, per germline. The CDR3 is 14 residues long. Written as DNA, the CDR3 is TGCGCCAGCAGGGATCGGGCGTACACAGATACGCAGTATTTT. The encoded protein is CASRDRAYTDTQYF.

V and J are TRBV10-3 and TRBJ2-1; 9 nucleotides line up with TRBD1. Germline assignment: CDR1 ENHRY and CDR2 SYGVKD. The CDR3 covers 13 residues. The junction had 4 bases not matched to a gene; V was cut back by 10 bases and J by 3 bases. CDR3 in amino acids: CATGQGDYNEQFF. For the CDR3, the DNA is TGTGCCACGGGACAGGGAGACTACAATGAGCAGTTCTTC.

This clonotype was picked up a small number of times. V is TRBV3-1 and J is TRBJ2-1; 10 positions agree with TRBD2. J gave up 7 bases and V 6 bases, and 9 bases lay outside the gene matches. The CDR3 has 15 amino acids. In germline, CDR1 is LGHDT, CDR2 YNNKEL (reference sequence). CDR3 region: CASRRSGGAENEQFF. In nucleotides, the CDR3 is TGTGCCAGCAGACGCAGCGGGGGGGCCGAGAATGAGCAGTTCTTC.

The sample holds many counts of this clonotype. The chain uses TRBV12-3 or TRBV12-4 and TRBJ1-1; perhaps TRBD1 as D (6 bases). The CDR3 spans 15 residues. Trimming stripped 3 bases from V and 1 base from J, with 12 bases between. The CDR3 protein is CASSFRGGGNTEAFF. As DNA, the CDR3 is TGTGCCAGCAGTTTCAGGGGCGGGGGGAACACTGAAGCTTTCTTT.

The chain links TRBV7-2 to TRBJ2-1, with 10 bases aligning to TRBD2. Germline V gene sequence: CDR1 SGHTA, CDR2 FQGNSA. This CDR3 contains 15 residues. The V gene end was trimmed by 6 bases and the J gene end by 8 bases; junction bases not matched to a gene: 10. CDR3 sequence reads: CASSNPGLARDEQFF. CDR3 nucleotide sequence: TGTGCCAGCAGTAACCCGGGACTAGCGCGAGATGAGCAGTTCTTC.

The chain combines TRBV24-1 with TRBJ2-3, with TRBD1 matching over 7 bases. Per the germline V gene, CDR1 is KGHDR and CDR2 is SFDVKD. This CDR3 contains 15 residues. Unmatched junction bases numbered 6, after V lost 4 bases and J lost 3 bases. The CDR3 loop reads CATSEGGAVTDTQYF. CDR3 coding DNA: TGTGCCACCAGTGAAGGGGGCGCGGTAACAGATACGCAGTATTTT.

This clonotype was seen a few times. The chain recombines TRBV4-2 with TRBJ2-5; D remains unclear. From germline, CDR1 is LGHNA and CDR2 YNFKEQ. Trimming cost V 1 base and J 5 bases, with 14 bases left between them. CDR3 length: 15 residues. CDR3 in amino acids: CASSQVLSMWETQYF. CDR3 sequence (DNA): TGTGCCAGCAGCCAAGTCTTGTCCATGTGGGAGACCCAGTACTTC.

CDR3 nucleotides: TGCGCCAGCAGCTACACCGGGACTAGCGGCATCAATGAGCAGTTCTTC. Protein product: CASSYTGTSGINEQFF. V is TRBV4-3 and J is TRBJ2-1; TRBD2 matches 11 bases. Per the germline V gene, CDR1 is LGHNA and CDR2 is YSLEER. Trimming took 5 bases from V and 6 from J; bases not matched to a gene: 9. This CDR3 is 16 amino acids long.